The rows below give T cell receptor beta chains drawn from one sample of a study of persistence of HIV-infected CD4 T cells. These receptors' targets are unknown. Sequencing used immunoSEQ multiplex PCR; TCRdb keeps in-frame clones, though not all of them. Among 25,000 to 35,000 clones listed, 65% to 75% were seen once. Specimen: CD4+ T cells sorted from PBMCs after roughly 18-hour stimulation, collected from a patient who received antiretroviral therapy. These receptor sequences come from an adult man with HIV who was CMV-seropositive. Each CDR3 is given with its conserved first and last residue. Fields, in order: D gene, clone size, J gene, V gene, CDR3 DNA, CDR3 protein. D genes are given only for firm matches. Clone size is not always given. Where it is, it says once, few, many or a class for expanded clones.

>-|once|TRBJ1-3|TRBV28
TGTGCCAGCAATACGGGACCATGGGGAAACACCATATATTTT
CASNTGPWGNTIYF
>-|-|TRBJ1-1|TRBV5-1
TGCGCCAGCAGCTTGGCCCAGGCGGGCACTGAAGCTTTCTTT
CASSLAQAGTEAFF
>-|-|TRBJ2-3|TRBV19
TGTGCCACCGCTTTCAGGGGAGGTACGCAGTATTTT
CATAFRGGTQYF
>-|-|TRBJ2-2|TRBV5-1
TGCGCCAGCAGCCTGGAGTGGGCTGGGACCGGGGAGCTGTTTTTT
CASSLEWAGTGELFF
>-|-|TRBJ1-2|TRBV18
TGTGCCAGCTCACCCGGACAGAGGACAACCTATGGCTACACCTTC
CASSPGQRTTYGYTF
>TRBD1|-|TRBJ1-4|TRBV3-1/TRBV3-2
TGTGCCAGCAGCCCGGGACAGGGTAATGAAAAACTGTTTTTT
CASSPGQGNEKLFF
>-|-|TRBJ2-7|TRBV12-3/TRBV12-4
TGTGCCAGCAGTTTATACGGGGGCGGGCAGTACTTC
CASSLYGGGQYF
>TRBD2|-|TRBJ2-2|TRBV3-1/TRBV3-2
TGTGCCAGCAGCCAAATCGGGACTAGCAACACCGGGGAGCTGTTTTTT
CASSQIGTSNTGELFF
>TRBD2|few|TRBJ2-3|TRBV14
TGTGCCAGCAGTCTGACTAGCGGGGGGGCCGCAGATACGCAGTATTTT
CASSLTSGGAADTQYF
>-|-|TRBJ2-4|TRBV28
TGTGCCACAACTCAGGGCGGCGAGAACATTCAGTACTTC
CATTQGGENIQYF
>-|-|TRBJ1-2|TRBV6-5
TGTGCCAGCAATACCGTTGGGGGAAACTATGGCTACACCTTC
CASNTVGGNYGYTF
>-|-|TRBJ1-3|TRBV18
TGTGCCAGCTCTCTAAACACGGCCGACTCTGGAAACACCATATATTTT
CASSLNTADSGNTIYF
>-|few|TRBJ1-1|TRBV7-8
TGTGCCAGCAGCCCCCGACAGGTTTTCCAAGCTTTCTTT
CASSPRQVFQAFF
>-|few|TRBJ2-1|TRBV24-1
TGTGCCACCAGTGATCAGCATCGGGGTGGGAATGAGCAGTTCTTC
CATSDQHRGGNEQFF
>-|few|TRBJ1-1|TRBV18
TGTGCCAGCTCACCAGTAGTAGGAGGGAACACTGAAGCTTTCTTT
CASSPVVGGNTEAFF
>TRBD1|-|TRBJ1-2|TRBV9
TGTGCCAGCAGCCCTGGGGAGGGGGCAACTTTTGGCTACACCTTC
CASSPGEGATFGYTF
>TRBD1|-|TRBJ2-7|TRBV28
TGTGCCAGCAGTCCTATTAGCCGGACAGGGGGCTACGAGCAGTACTTC
CASSPISRTGGYEQYF
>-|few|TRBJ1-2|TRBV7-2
TGTGCCAGCAGCTTAAGAGGGGCCAGGGTGAATGGCTACACCTTC
CASSLRGARVNGYTF
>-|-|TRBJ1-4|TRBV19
TGTGCCAGTACCTCTCAAGTGACAGGAGGGAGCGAAAAACTGTTTTTT
CASTSQVTGGSEKLFF
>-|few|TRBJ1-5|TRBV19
TGTGCCAGTAGTATAGGTCCCGGGCAGCCCCAGCATTTT
CASSIGPGQPQHF
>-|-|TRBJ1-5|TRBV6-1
TGTGCCAGCAGTGAAATGGGGGGGAATCAGCCCCAGCATTTT
CASSEMGGNQPQHF
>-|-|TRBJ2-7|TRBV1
TGCACCAGCAGGGAGCAGTACTTC
CTSREQYF
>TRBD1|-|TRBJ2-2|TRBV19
TGTGCCAGTAGCCTCGGGACAGGAGGTACCGGGGAGCTGTTTTTT
CASSLGTGGTGELFF
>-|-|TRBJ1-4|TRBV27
TGTGCCAGCGGTAGACAGCCGACTAATGAAAAACTGTTTTTT
CASGRQPTNEKLFF
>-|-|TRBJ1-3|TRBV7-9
TGTGCCAGCAGGGGAAATGGTAACACCATATATTTT
CASRGNGNTIYF
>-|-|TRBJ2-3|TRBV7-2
TGTGCCAGCAGCTCCCGGTCGGGAACTAGCACAGATACGCAGTATTTT
CASSSRSGTSTDTQYF
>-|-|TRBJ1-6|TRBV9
TGTGCCAGCAGCCTCGGAGGGGATAATTCACCCCTCCACTTT
CASSLGGDNSPLHF
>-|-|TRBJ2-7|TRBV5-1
TGCGCCAGCAGCTTGGAAGGAGGCGAGCAGTACTTC
CASSLEGGEQYF
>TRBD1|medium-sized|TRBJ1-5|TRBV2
TGTGCCAGCAGTTACAGGGGGCGGGAGCCCCAGCATTTT
CASSYRGREPQHF
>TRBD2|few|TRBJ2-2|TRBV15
TGTGCCACCAGCAGAGATAGTCTAGCGGGGGGGCCTGGCTTCTCCGGGGAGCTGTTTTTT
CATSRDSLAGGPGFSGELFF
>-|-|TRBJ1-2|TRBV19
TGTGCCAGTAGCTTCCAGGGTAGCTATGGCTACACCTTC
CASSFQGSYGYTF
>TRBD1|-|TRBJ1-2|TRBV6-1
TGTGCCAGCAGTGAAACCATTCAGACAGGGCGGTATGGCTACACCTTC
CASSETIQTGRYGYTF
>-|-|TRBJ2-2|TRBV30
TGTGCCTGGATTGGGCGGGGTGCCGGGGAGCTGTTTTTT
CAWIGRGAGELFF
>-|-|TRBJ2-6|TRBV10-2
TGCGCCAGCCAGTCCTCTGGGGCCAACGTCCTGACTTTC
CASQSSGANVLTF
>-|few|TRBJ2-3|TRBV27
TGTGCCAGCAGTTGGGGACGGTCTAGCACAGATACGCAGTATTTT
CASSWGRSSTDTQYF
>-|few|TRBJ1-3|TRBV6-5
TGTGCCAGCAGTTCCACATACACCGGAAACACCATATATTTT
CASSSTYTGNTIYF
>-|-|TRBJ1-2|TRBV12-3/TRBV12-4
TGTGCCAGCAGTACCTCGAAGTATGGCTACACCTTC
CASSTSKYGYTF
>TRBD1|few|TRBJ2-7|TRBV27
TGTGCCAGCAGGAACAGGGGTGAGCAGTACTTC
CASRNRGEQYF
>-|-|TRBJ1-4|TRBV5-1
TGCGCCAGCAGTCCTAAAGGGTCAGGAGGGGATGAAAAACTGTTTTTT
CASSPKGSGGDEKLFF
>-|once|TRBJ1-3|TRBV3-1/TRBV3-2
TGTGCCAGCAGCCTACCGAGTTGGGGAGGTTCTGGAAACACCATATATTTT
CASSLPSWGGSGNTIYF
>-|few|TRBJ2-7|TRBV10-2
TGCGCCAGCAGTACAGGGAGACGCTACGAGCAGTACTTC
CASSTGRRYEQYF